This T cell receptor (beta chain) comes out of a study of prognosis after radiotherapy for stage I lung cancer (dated by TCRdb to 2020 to 2022). The study in broad terms: Over 15 stage I NSCLC patients were enrolled in Nanjing, China, between early 2018 and 2019. After SBRT, distant metastases developed in about 20% of the 19 patients at a median of approximately seven months, while the remaining 15 patients had no significant progression. Using image-guided IMRT or VMAT, SBRT was delivered in 3 to 5 fractions at a biologically effective dose of at least 100 Gy. Every patient was regarded as medically inoperable, because of comorbidities in some 13 cases and refusal of surgery in roughly seven cases. The cohort comprised fewer than 15 men and more than 5 women with a median age of around 70 years, ranging from about 50 to 85 years. No patient received concurrent therapy alongside SBRT. A total of around 40 blood samples from some 20 patients were sequenced, with one sample obtained before and one obtained after SBRT for each patient. The patients included 14 to 15 who had newly diagnosed primary stage I lung tumors, along with four or five others who had oligometastatic NSCLC after their primary tumor had been surgically resected. The study profiled peripheral blood TCR beta repertoires from stage I NSCLC patients before and after stereotactic body radiotherapy and related them to distant failure. Some twelve patients had adenocarcinoma and seven had squamous cell carcinoma as the tumor histology.

What the research found in general, with its limitations: After SBRT, the number of unique TCR clones decreased (median about 10,000 before versus several thousand after; Wilcoxon paired P=0.011). No adjustment for multiple comparisons was applied to any of the reported P values. The study was limited by the small cohort and short follow-up, and independent validation of the study findings is required. Whether the expanded TCR clones were tumor-specific was not determined. Post-SBRT Shannon entropy and its change from baseline were lower in patients who developed distant metastases; baseline Shannon entropy was not associated with metastases. TRBV and TRBJ usage frequencies reportedly varied with metastasis status, involving two V genes at baseline and several V and two J genes after SBRT.

No patient had a history of other malignancies or prior chemotherapy or radiotherapy, and all had node-negative disease on CT and PET/CT. At each of two time points, approximately 5.9 milliliters of peripheral venous blood were collected into EDTA tubes. Ficoll-Paque Plus density-gradient centrifugation was used to isolate PBMCs. Samples were stored at -80°C immediately after collection until analysis. The TCR beta CDR3 region was amplified from genomic DNA by two rounds of multiplex PCR. The first PCR round used primers specific to each TRBV and TRBJ gene, and the primer sequences were filed in Chinese patent CN105087789A. Universal primers were used in the second PCR round. The Roche High Pure PCR Template Preparation Kit was used to extract genomic DNA from frozen PBMCs. Libraries were sequenced paired-end with 151 bp reads on an Illumina HiSeq 3000. Turning to the authors' computational methods: Raw reads lacking the multiplex PCR primer sequences were removed with CutAdapt. Using PEAR, the high-quality paired reads were merged into contigs. MiXCR assigned TRB V, D and J gene segments to each contig by aligning to reference sequences. CDR3 sequences were clustered by base quality and sequence similarity to remove sequencing errors. Diversity was calculated as Shannon entropy divided by the natural log of the number of productive TCR sequences. To get clonality, Shannon entropy was divided by the natural log of the number of unique clonotypes, and that result was subtracted from one. Progression-free survival cut-offs for repertoire metrics were chosen using the Youden index of ROC curves, with analyses run in R 3.5.3. TCRdb reprocessing: public reads trimmed at Q25 with fastp, clones called with MiXCR, in-frame beta chains kept. When rows share a CDR3 protein, they turn into one entry using the most common DNA and genes. The V and J calls follow TCRdb's processing rather than the paper's. The sample data list some 34,000 distinct CDR3 sequences, and 34% of these were observed just once. The top ten hold roughly 17% of the sample.

CDR1 and CDR2, per the germline V gene, are WSHSY and SAAADI. V is shortened by 2 bases, J by 0 bases, and the region joining them spans 8 bases. Reading from cysteine to phenylalanine, the CDR3 counts 16 amino acids. Kept here is only the CDR3 DNA, which spans 48 bases and is read in frame from base 1. This clonotype was observed at least ten times. Its antigen is currently not known. No base-level quality is on record; no much larger clone is a single base apart. The TCR originated in a donor aged 50 or older with non-small cell lung cancer. Here the sequenced sample was PBMCs, taken before or after stereotactic body radiation therapy (not recorded which). The chain is made from TRBV10-2 and TRBJ2-6; TRBD2 is a weak D gene call, 6 bases matching. The DNA sequence is given as TGCGCCAGCAGTGAGGAGGGAGGCTCTGGGGCCAACGTCCTGACTTTC. This is translated as CASSEEGGSGANVLTF.